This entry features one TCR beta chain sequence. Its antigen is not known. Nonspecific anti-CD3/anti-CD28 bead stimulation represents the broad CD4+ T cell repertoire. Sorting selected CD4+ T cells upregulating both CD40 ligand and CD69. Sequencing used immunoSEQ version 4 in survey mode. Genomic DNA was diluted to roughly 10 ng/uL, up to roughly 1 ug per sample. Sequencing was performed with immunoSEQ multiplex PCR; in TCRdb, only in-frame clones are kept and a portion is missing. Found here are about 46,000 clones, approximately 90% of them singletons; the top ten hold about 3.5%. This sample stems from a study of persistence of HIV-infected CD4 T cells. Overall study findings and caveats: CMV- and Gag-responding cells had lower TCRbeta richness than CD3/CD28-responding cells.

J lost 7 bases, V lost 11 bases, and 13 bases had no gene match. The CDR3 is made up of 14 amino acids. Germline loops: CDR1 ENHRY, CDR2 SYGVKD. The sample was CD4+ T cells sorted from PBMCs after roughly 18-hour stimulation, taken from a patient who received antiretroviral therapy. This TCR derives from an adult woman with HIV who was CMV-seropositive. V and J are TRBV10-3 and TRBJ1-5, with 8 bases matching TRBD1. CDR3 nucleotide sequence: TGTGCCTCCAGGGTGACAGGGGATGACCAGCCCCAGCATTTT. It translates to CASRVTGDDQPQHF.